The 26 T cell receptor beta chains reported below all come from one sample, sequenced in a study of technical replicates of blood from a few donors. Repertoires were generated with immunoSEQ multiplex PCR, while TCRdb's copy carries only in-frame clones and drops some. The table includes approximately 81,000 clones, almost 96% detected once. The sequencing sample was made of T cells isolated from PBMCs. The receptor source for this set is a human donor in good health.

The chain uses TRBV5-1 and TRBJ2-1, with D perhaps TRBD1 (6 bases). The V gene's germline CDR1 is SGHRS and CDR2 YFSETQ. V was clipped by 2 bases and J by 10 bases, with 13 bases between them. This CDR3 is 13 amino acids long. CDR3 region: CASSLTGYEEQFF. In DNA, the CDR3 is TGCGCCAGCAGCTTAACAGGGTACGAGGAGCAGTTCTTC.

A single count supports this clone. This rearrangement joins TRBV19 to TRBJ2-1; TRBD2 matches at 16 bases. V lost 7 bases and J lost 4; bases outside the gene matches: 7. The CDR3 totals 17 residues. Germline-derived CDR1 and CDR2 are LNHDA and SQIVND (reference sequence). CDR3 sequence (DNA): TGTGCCAGTAAGGGACTAGCGGGAGGGCCCGGTTACAATGAGCAGTTCTTC. It translates to CASKGLAGGPGYNEQFF.

The chain links TRBV7-9 to TRBJ2-1; D not certain. V was clipped by 5 bases and J by 4 bases, with 12 bases between them. The CDR3 runs 14 residues. Germline V lookup: CDR1 SEHNR, CDR2 FQNEAQ (reference sequence). The CDR3 region is CASSVTAEYNEQFF. The CDR3 region has the DNA TGTGCCAGCAGCGTTACTGCGGAATACAATGAGCAGTTCTTC.

This chain connects TRBV29-1 to TRBJ1-3; possible D gene TRBD1, 5 bases. Looked up from germline, CDR1 is SQVTM and CDR2 is ANQGSEA. The V end was cut by 0 bases, the J end by 0 bases, with 9 bases between. The CDR3 runs to 15 residues. The CDR3 here is CSVEDLTVSGNTIYF. Written as DNA, the CDR3 is TGCAGCGTTGAAGATTTGACAGTCTCTGGAAACACCATATATTTT.

This chain uses TRBV7-3 with TRBJ2-7; D might be TRBD1 (6 bases). Germline CDR1 is SGHTA and CDR2 is FQGTGA. V was pared by 3 bases and J by 2 bases, with 8 bases between. The CDR3 has 13 amino acids. CDR3 DNA: TGTGCCAGCAGCTTTACAGGGACCTACGAGCAGTACTTC. Protein product: CASSFTGTYEQYF. The whole variable domain, remainder taken from reference TRBV7-3 and TRBJ2-7, is GAGVSQTPSNKVTEKGKYVELRCDPISGHTALYWYRQSLGQGPEFLIYFQGTGAADDSGLPNDRFFAVRPEGSVSTLKIQRTERGDSAVYLCASSFTGTYEQYFGPGTRLTVT.

This clone was detected only once. This sequence joins TRBV28 and TRBJ1-3, with D uncertain. The CDR3 covers 14 residues. Per the germline V gene, CDR1 is MDHEN and CDR2 is SYDVKM. Between the trimmed V and J ends, which lost 3 bases and 2 bases, there was a span of 8 bases. The CDR3, as DNA: TGTGCCAGCAGTTTTCTACGTGCTGGAAACACCATATATTTT. The encoded protein is CASSFLRAGNTIYF.

This clone was seen just once. This sequence joins TRBV6-6 and TRBJ2-1, with D perhaps matching TRBD2 (5 bases). The length of the CDR3 is 13 residues. Trimming took off 5 bases at V and 1 base at J, with 6 bases between the two ends. CDR1 is MNHNY, CDR2 SVGAGI, per germline (reference sequence). CDR3 protein: CASSPGSYNEQFF. Here the CDR3 DNA reads TGTGCCAGCAGTCCGGGGTCCTACAATGAGCAGTTCTTC.

V usage is TRBV5-1 and J usage is TRBJ1-3; D gene ambiguous. The CDR3 is 14 residues long. The V end lost 2 bases, the J end lost 1 base, and 7 bases lay between the germline ends. Germline CDR1 reads SGHRS; CDR2 reads YFSETQ. The CDR3 loop reads CASSLTVSGNTIYF. CDR3 in DNA: TGCGCCAGCAGCTTAACGGTTTCTGGAAACACCATATATTTT.

J is TRBJ2-1 and V is TRBV19, with TRBD1 identical over 7 bases. The CDR3 is made up of 17 amino acids. After removal of 1 base from V and 4 bases from J, the junction contained 10 bases not matched to a gene. The V gene's germline CDR1 is LNHDA and CDR2 SQIVND (reference sequence). The CDR3 coding sequence is TGTGCCAGTAGTATAGGTCTCCGGGACAGCCTATACAATGAGCAGTTCTTC. Translating gives CASSIGLRDSLYNEQFF.

The chain joins TRBV2 to TRBJ2-7; 9 positions match TRBD1. The CDR3 length is 14 residues. Germline V gene sequence: CDR1 SNHLY, CDR2 FYNNEI. Germline trimming cut 6 bases from V and 2 bases from J; bases unmatched to any gene: 5. The CDR3 here is CASRDRGFTYEQYF. The CDR3 DNA reads TGTGCCAGCAGGGACAGGGGATTTACCTACGAGCAGTACTTC.

The V gene is TRBV7-6, the J gene TRBJ2-3, with 8 bases fitting TRBD2. The CDR3 is 15 residues long. Germline V gene lookup returns CDR1 SGHVS and CDR2 FNYEAQ. Germline trimming cut 6 bases from V and 0 bases from J; bases unmatched to any gene: 5. CDR3 in DNA: TGTGCCAGCAGAGCTACTAGCGGAAGCACAGATACGCAGTATTTT. Protein sequence: CASRATSGSTDTQYF.

The chain joins TRBV5-6 to TRBJ1-1, with D unresolved. Germline CDR1 reads SGHDT; CDR2 reads YYEEEE. With 1 base removed from V and 2 bases from J, the gap between germline ends came to 9 bases. This CDR3 is built from 14 residues. The CDR3 loop reads CASSLLGVNTEAFF. In DNA form, the CDR3 reads TGTGCCAGCAGCTTGTTGGGAGTTAACACTGAAGCTTTCTTT.

This clone has a single count. This chain joins TRBV20-1 and TRBJ2-3; D remains unclear. The CDR3 runs to 10 residues. Germline CDR1 and CDR2: DFQATT and SNEGSKA (reference sequence). Trimming stripped 6 bases from V and 5 bases from J, with 6 bases between. CDR3 in DNA: TGCAGTGCCTCAGGAGATACGCAGTATTTT. Amino acids: CSASGDTQYF.

The genes are TRBV5-1 and TRBJ2-7, with TRBD1 matching 7 bases. With 0 bases clipped from V and 3 bases from J, the junction kept 9 bases outside the gene matches. CDR1 SGHRS and CDR2 YFSETQ come from the germline V gene. The CDR3 is 16 amino acids. The CDR3 DNA follows: TGCGCCAGCAGCTTGGCCCTCCAACAGGGGCGCTACGAGCAGTACTTC. Its translation: CASSLALQQGRYEQYF.

This CDR3 reads CASSPDRVFPETQYF. The CDR3 coding sequence is TGTGCCAGCAGTCCCGACAGGGTCTTCCCAGAGACCCAGTACTTC. The chain joins TRBV2 to TRBJ2-5; TRBD1 matches 7 bases. Germline V lookup: CDR1 SNHLY, CDR2 FYNNEI. CDR3 length: 15 amino acids. Trimming at V came to 5 bases and at J to 4 bases, leaving 10 bases not matched to a gene.

This chain links TRBV10-3 with TRBJ2-1, with 8 bases fitting TRBD1. Unmatched junction bases numbered 13, after V lost 4 bases and J lost 5 bases. The CDR3 runs 17 residues. The germline V gene encodes CDR1 ENHRY and CDR2 SYGVKD. The CDR3 protein is CAISGYRGRLIDNEQFF. The CDR3, as DNA: TGTGCCATCAGTGGTTACAGGGGGAGGTTAATTGACAATGAGCAGTTCTTC.

This sequence joins TRBV4-3 and TRBJ1-4; weak D call: TRBD1 (6 bases). Germline V gene lookup returns CDR1 LGHNA and CDR2 YSLEER. The CDR3 has 17 amino acids. V lost 2 bases and J lost 4, with 17 bases in between. The CDR3: CASSQPLYRAGNEKLFF. The CDR3, as DNA: TGCGCCAGCAGCCAACCACTATACAGGGCGGGTAATGAAAAACTGTTTTTT.

As DNA, the CDR3 is TGTGCCGGAAGCGGGAGCCGATACAATGAGCAGTTCTTC. It specifies CAGSGSRYNEQFF. The rearrangement uses TRBV13 and TRBJ2-1; TRBD2 agrees at 8 bases. In germline, CDR1 is PRHDT, CDR2 FYEKMQ (reference sequence). The CDR3 sequence is 13 residues long. Losses at the gene ends were 11 bases for V and 4 bases for J; bases not matched to a gene: 7.

The rearrangement uses TRBV9 and TRBJ2-3, with D possibly matching TRBD1 (5 bases). This CDR3 has 16 residues. V was pared by 9 bases and J by 2 bases, with 22 bases between. Per the germline V gene, CDR1 is SGDLS and CDR2 is YYNGEE. CDR3 amino acids: CATNRLNSGSTDTQYF. CDR3 in DNA: TGTGCCACGAACCGTCTTAACTCAGGGTCCACAGATACGCAGTATTTT.

The chain joins TRBV4-2 to TRBJ2-5; D uncertain. The V end lost 1 base, the J end lost 2 bases, and 8 bases lay between the germline ends. This CDR3 is 14 amino acids long. From germline, CDR1 is LGHNA and CDR2 YNFKEQ. The CDR3 coding sequence is TGTGCCAGCAGCCAAGTTAGCAAGCAAGAGACCCAGTACTTC. Its translation is CASSQVSKQETQYF.

The CDR3 DNA sequence: TGTGCCAGCAGTCCCGGGTCCACAGGGACAGCCAAAAACATTCAGTACTTC. This encodes CASSPGSTGTAKNIQYF. The gene calls are TRBV27 and TRBJ2-4, with D maybe TRBD1 (6 bases). The V end lost 5 bases, the J end lost 0 bases, and 17 bases lay between the germline ends. The CDR3 has 17 residues. Germline V CDR1 and CDR2: MNHEY, SMNVEV (reference sequence).

The CDR3 DNA reads TGTGCCAGCGAGGGATATATGGAGCGGGAGTCCCCAGATACGCAGTATTTT. Its translation: CASEGYMERESPDTQYF. The rearrangement uses TRBV19 and TRBJ2-3, with 8 bases lining up with TRBD2. Germline CDR1 reads LNHDA; CDR2 reads SQIVND (reference sequence). V gave up 9 bases and J gave up 4 bases; unmatched junction bases: 18. This CDR3 is 17 amino acids long.

This chain joins TRBV27 and TRBJ2-7; D is uncertain. The CDR3 length is 13 residues. V was clipped by 3 bases and J by 2 bases, with 8 bases between them. The germline CDR1 and CDR2 sequences are MNHEY and SMNVEV (reference sequence). CDR3 in DNA: TGTGCCAGCAGTTTGTCCGGTCCCTACGAGCAGTACTTC. Protein: CASSLSGPYEQYF.

The J gene is TRBJ1-2, the V gene TRBV6-5; D may be TRBD1 (6 bases). The V gene's germline CDR1 is MNHEY and CDR2 SVGAGI. CDR3 size: 15 residues. Trimming pared 4 bases from V and 4 bases from J, leaving 16 bases between. The CDR3 loop reads CASSSPLGGVYGYTF. CDR3 nucleotide sequence: TGTGCCAGCAGTTCCCCACTTGGGGGCGTCTATGGCTACACCTTC.

The genes are TRBV6-5 and TRBJ2-5; TRBD1 agrees at 8 bases. Germline lookup yields CDR1 MNHEY and CDR2 SVGAGI. The CDR3 runs to 12 residues. Trimming cost V 6 bases and J 5 bases; bases outside gene matches: 2. The CDR3 protein is CASSRTGETQYF. The CDR3 nucleotides read TGTGCCAGCAGCAGGACAGGGGAGACCCAGTACTTC.

About this clone itself: Other nucleotide sequences in the sample specify the same CDR3. The genes are TRBV2 and TRBJ2-3; the match to TRBD2 covers 10 bases. Germline lookup yields CDR1 SNHLY and CDR2 FYNNEI. V lost 8 bases, J lost 1 base, and 6 bases stayed unmatched. This CDR3 contains 15 residues. CDR3 amino acids: CASSKLAGGTDTQYF. CDR3 sequence (DNA): TGTGCCAGCTCAAAGCTAGCGGGGGGCACAGATACGCAGTATTTT.